One and the same sample provided the 4 T cell receptor beta chains below, sequenced in a study of shared clonotypes between healthy human individuals. The repertoire was sequenced with immunoSEQ multiplex PCR; TCRdb's copy has only in-frame clones and lacks some. There are hundreds of thousands of clones in the sample; approximately 95% occur only once, and over 0.1% lies in the top ten. CD45RO-negative, CCR7-positively selected cells formed the naive CD8 fraction, excluding terminally differentiated effector memory CD45RA+ cells. The specimen sequenced was naive CD8+ T cells sorted from blood. All receptors derive from a woman aged 25 to 39 in good health.

The chain links TRBV28 to TRBJ1-1; D may be TRBD1 (6 bases). The V end lost 9 bases, the J end lost 5 bases, and 19 bases lay between the germline ends. Germline-derived CDR1 and CDR2 are MDHEN and SYDVKM. This CDR3 is built from 14 residues. In nucleotides, the CDR3 is TGTGCCAGTAGTCCACAGGGAATAGGGACTGAAGCTTTCTTT. This encodes CASSPQGIGTEAFF.

The rearrangement links TRBV7-9 to TRBJ1-1; D gene unclear. The CDR3 spans 12 residues. The V end was cut by 5 bases, the J end by 10 bases, with 14 bases between. Germline values: CDR1 SEHNR, CDR2 FQNEAQ (reference sequence). As DNA, the CDR3 is TGTGCCAGCAGCCTTGGGTGGCGGGGAGCTTTCTTT. Its translation: CASSLGWRGAFF.

This rearrangement joins TRBV27 to TRBJ1-4; D perhaps matches TRBD1 (6 bases). Germline V gene lookup returns CDR1 MNHEY and CDR2 SMNVEV (reference sequence). The CDR3 consists of 14 residues. V was clipped by 3 bases and J by 4 bases, with 9 bases between them. The CDR3 protein is CASSFWGLNEKLFF. CDR3 DNA: TGTGCCAGCAGTTTTTGGGGGCTTAATGAAAAACTGTTTTTT.

The chain joins TRBV19 to TRBJ2-7; possibly TRBD2 for D (5 bases). The V end lost 3 bases, the J end lost 6 bases, and 18 bases lay between the germline ends. Germline V gives CDR1 LNHDA, CDR2 SQIVND (reference sequence). The CDR3 length is 15 residues. The CDR3 is CASSISLASSVEQYF. The CDR3 DNA reads TGTGCCAGTAGTATCAGTCTAGCCAGCTCGGTCGAGCAGTACTTC.